One and the same sample provided the 19 T cell receptor beta chains below, sequenced in a study of control samples from healthy donors and cancer patients. Produced via immunoSEQ multiplex PCR; TCRdb's table is partial and in-frame only. The profile shows 100,000 to 150,000 clones, more than 75% of them singletons. Sequencing was performed on blood. The receptors originated from a man in his fifties or sixties in good health.

The rearrangement links TRBV28 to TRBJ1-5; a possible D gene is TRBD1 (6 bases). V was pared by 10 bases and J by 0 bases, with 19 bases between. This CDR3 is 16 amino acids long. The V gene's germline CDR1 is MDHEN and CDR2 SYDVKM. The CDR3 loop reads CATNREGGYSNQPQHF. The CDR3 DNA sequence: TGTGCCACGAACCGAGAGGGGGGATATAGCAATCAGCCCCAGCATTTT.

The V and J genes are TRBV10-3 and TRBJ2-7; D possibly corresponds to TRBD2 (6 bases). CDR3 size: 12 residues. Germline V gene sequence: CDR1 ENHRY, CDR2 SYGVKD. Trimming removed 5 bases from V and 6 bases from J, with 11 bases in between. The CDR3, as DNA: TGTGCCATCAGTCAGGGACTTGCCGAGCAGTACTTC. It is translated as CAISQGLAEQYF.

As DNA, the CDR3 is TGTGCCAGCAGCTCCGAAGTCGTTTCACCCCTCCACTTT. As protein: CASSSEVVSPLHF. The V and J genes are TRBV7-2 and TRBJ1-6; D remains unclear. Between the trimmed V and J ends, which lost 4 bases and 9 bases, there was a span of 10 bases. This CDR3 region has 13 residues. CDR1 is SGHTA, CDR2 FQGNSA, per germline.

V and J are TRBV19 and TRBJ1-2, with TRBD1 as a possible D gene (6 bases). Per germline, CDR1 LNHDA and CDR2 SQIVND (reference sequence). Trimming left V 3 bases short and J 7 bases short, with 15 bases between. This CDR3 spans 14 amino acids. CDR3 sequence reads: CASSIAGAGAGYTF. CDR3 DNA sequence: TGTGCCAGTAGTATTGCAGGGGCCGGAGCTGGCTACACCTTC.

V is TRBV28 and J is TRBJ1-2, with 9 bases identical to TRBD1. With V trimmed by 5 bases and J by 8 bases, 18 bases remained unmatched. This CDR3 has 17 residues. Germline V gene sequence: CDR1 MDHEN, CDR2 SYDVKM. CDR3 coding DNA: TGTGCCAGCAGTACGCCTGGGACAGGGCGAGAGGTCGGGGGCTACACCTTC. This sequence encodes CASSTPGTGREVGGYTF.

The chain combines TRBV28 with TRBJ1-1; the D is unclear. Germline CDR1 reads MDHEN; CDR2 reads SYDVKM. Trimming took 3 bases from V and 5 from J, leaving 16 bases between them. This CDR3 region has 15 residues. The DNA for the CDR3 is TGTGCCAGCAGTTTTCGCGGAATTTTGAGTACTGAAGCTTTCTTT. Protein sequence: CASSFRGILSTEAFF.

V gene TRBV28 combines with J gene TRBJ1-3, with D perhaps TRBD1 (6 bases). The CDR3 is 15 amino acids. Germline CDR1 MDHEN, CDR2 SYDVKM. V was clipped by 6 bases and J by 0 bases, with 12 bases between them. In DNA form, the CDR3 reads TGTGCCAGCAGCCTAACAGGGCTCTCTGGAAACACCATATATTTT. Protein product: CASSLTGLSGNTIYF.

The chain recombines TRBV24-1 with TRBJ2-5, with TRBD1 as a possible D gene (6 bases). The CDR3 totals 14 residues. Germline V lookup: CDR1 KGHDR, CDR2 SFDVKD. Trimming took off 2 bases at V and 4 bases at J, with 10 bases between the two ends. The CDR3 DNA is TGTGCCACCAGTGATTCACAGGGTGCAGAGACCCAGTACTTC. It is translated as CATSDSQGAETQYF.

This clone came up once. This sequence joins TRBV6-5 and TRBJ2-5, with 10 bases lining up with TRBD1. After removal of 9 bases from V and 5 bases from J, the junction contained 6 bases not matched to a gene. The CDR3 runs to 13 residues. Per germline, CDR1 MNHEY and CDR2 SVGAGI. CDR3 protein: CASDRDRGETQYF. The DNA for the CDR3 is TGTGCCAGTGACCGGGACAGGGGTGAGACCCAGTACTTC.

V is TRBV7-9 and J is TRBJ2-5; 8 positions agree with TRBD2. The CDR3 length is 17 residues. V trimming: 4 bases; J trimming: 1 base; junction bases outside the gene matches: 11. From germline, CDR1 is SEHNR and CDR2 FQNEAQ (reference sequence). This chain's CDR3 is CASSSWPYGGGQETQYF. In DNA, the CDR3 is TGTGCCAGCAGCTCCTGGCCCTACGGGGGGGGCCAAGAGACCCAGTACTTC.

V usage is TRBV27 and J usage is TRBJ1-6, with D uncertain. The V end was cut by 2 bases, the J end by 7 bases, with 6 bases between. Germline assignment: CDR1 MNHEY and CDR2 SMNVEV (reference sequence). The CDR3 sequence is 13 residues long. CDR3 DNA sequence: TGTGCCAGCAGTTTAAAAACCAATTCACCCCTCCACTTT. Amino acids: CASSLKTNSPLHF.

The chain has TRBV28 and TRBJ1-3; the D gene is possibly TRBD1 (6 bases). CDR1 MDHEN and CDR2 SYDVKM come from the germline V gene. Trimming took off 6 bases at V and 0 bases at J, with 18 bases between the two ends. The CDR3 sequence is 17 residues long. The CDR3 region has the DNA TGTGCCAGCAGGACCAGGGGTCTAGGCCCCTCTGGAAACACCATATATTTT. Amino acid sequence: CASRTRGLGPSGNTIYF.

The gene calls are TRBV19 and TRBJ1-2; D gene unclear. This CDR3 comprises 13 residues. V was shortened by 3 bases and J by 3 bases, with 8 bases between the two germline ends. The V gene's germline CDR1 is LNHDA and CDR2 SQIVND (reference sequence). The CDR3 loop is CASSINRDYGYTF. The DNA for the CDR3 is TGTGCCAGTAGTATCAATAGGGACTATGGCTACACCTTC.

V usage is TRBV19 and J usage is TRBJ1-5; D is unclear. Germline V gene data show CDR1 as LNHDA and CDR2 as SQIVND (reference sequence). V was cut by 4 bases and J by 0 bases, with 16 bases left in between. The CDR3 is 17 residues long. In DNA form, the CDR3 reads TGTGCCAGTAGTACCGGATACGGGGAGTATAGCAATCAGCCCCAGCATTTT. It yields the protein CASSTGYGEYSNQPQHF.

The V and J genes are TRBV3-1 (or the pseudogene TRBV3-2) and TRBJ2-7, with TRBD1 matching 8 bases. There are 14 residues in the CDR3. V shed 1 base and J 1 base; nucleotides not matched to a gene: 0. Per the germline V gene, CDR1 is LGHDT and CDR2 is YNNKEL (reference sequence). The DNA for the CDR3 is TGTGCCAGCAGCCAAGGGACAGGGTCCTACGAGCAGTACTTC. Amino acids: CASSQGTGSYEQYF.

The rearrangement uses TRBV21-1 and TRBJ1-6; the D call of TRBD1 is as the table states it, not checked on the DNA. TRBV21-1 counts as a pseudogene. This CDR3 has 14 residues. Here the CDR3 reads CASSRRDRYSPLHF. DNA for the CDR3: TGTGCCAGCAGCCGTCGGGACAGGTATTCACCCCTCCACTTT.

The rearrangement links TRBV30 to TRBJ1-3, with D possibly being TRBD1 (6 bases). Germline values: CDR1 GTSNPN, CDR2 SVGIG (reference sequence). Trimming pared 1 base from V and 2 bases from J, leaving 15 bases between. This CDR3 comprises 16 residues. CDR3 loop: CAWSAGERSPGNTIYF. CDR3 sequence (DNA): TGTGCCTGGAGTGCAGGGGAAAGAAGTCCTGGAAACACCATATATTTT.

The V and J genes are TRBV6-5 and TRBJ1-6; D is unclear. The germline V gene has CDR1 MNHEY and CDR2 SVGAGI. Trimming left V 6 bases short and J 6 bases short, with 6 bases between. The CDR3 sequence is 12 residues long. CDR3 sequence (DNA): TGTGCCAGCAGCCTTCCTAATTCACCCCTCCACTTT. Translated: CASSLPNSPLHF.

This clone was seen at least ten times. The V gene is TRBV9, the J gene TRBJ2-1; perhaps D is TRBD1 or TRBD2 (5 bases each). This CDR3 comprises 15 residues. Germline V gene sequence: CDR1 SGDLS, CDR2 YYNGEE. Trimming took off 3 bases at V and 4 bases at J, with 14 bases between the two ends. Here the CDR3 DNA reads TGTGCCAGCAGCGCCAGGGAGAAGAGTTACAATGAGCAGTTCTTC. Residues: CASSAREKSYNEQFF.